This T cell receptor beta chain was recovered during a study of read filtering for tumor transcriptome and immune sequencing. Study-wide background: Transcriptome libraries were built from DNase-treated RNA.

Overall study findings and caveats: Roughly four fifths of IR-seq clonotypes had one read, totaling around 3.3% of reads; RNA-seq: roughly 76% and 46%. The CD138-negative fraction was mixed bone marrow immune cells, not pure T cells. RNA-seq captured clonotypes less deeply and reliably than IR-seq.

Trimming shortened V by 6 bases and J by 0 bases, and 12 bases separated the two germline ends. Germline CDR1 and CDR2: DFQATT and SNEGSKA (reference sequence). CDR3 size: 14 residues. The library was built from roughly 400 ng RNA with molecular barcoded adaptors for alpha/delta and beta/gamma chains. One entry per CDR3 protein results from TCRdb running MiXCR on the reads. The repertoire has around 5,500 distinct CDR3 sequences, just over 20% of them found once; the top ten carry 19%. This clonotype is medium-sized by share. The antigen is undetermined. This clonotype was obtained from a donor aged 40 or over with multiple myeloma. The chain joins TRBV20-1 to TRBJ1-5, with unresolved D. The sample was a population of CD138-negative cells sorted from bone marrow. CDR3 residues: CSAGDKYSNQPQHF. The CDR3 DNA is TGCAGTGCCGGTGACAAATATAGCAATCAGCCCCAGCATTTT.